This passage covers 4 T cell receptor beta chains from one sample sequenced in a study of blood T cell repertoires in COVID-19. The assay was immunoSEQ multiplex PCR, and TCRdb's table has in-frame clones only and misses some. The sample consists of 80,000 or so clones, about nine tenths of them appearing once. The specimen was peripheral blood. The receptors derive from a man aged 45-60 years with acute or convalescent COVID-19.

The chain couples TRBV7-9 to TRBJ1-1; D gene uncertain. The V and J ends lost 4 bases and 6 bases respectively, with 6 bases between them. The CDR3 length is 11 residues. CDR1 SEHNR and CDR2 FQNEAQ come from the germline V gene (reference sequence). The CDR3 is CASSSTPEAFF. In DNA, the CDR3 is TGTGCCAGCAGCTCTACCCCTGAAGCTTTCTTT.

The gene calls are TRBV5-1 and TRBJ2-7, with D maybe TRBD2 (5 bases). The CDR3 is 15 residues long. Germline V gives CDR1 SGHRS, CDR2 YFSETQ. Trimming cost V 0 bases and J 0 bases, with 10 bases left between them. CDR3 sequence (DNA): TGCGCCAGCAGCTTGGCGGGGTCGGGCTCCTACGAGCAGTACTTC. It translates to CASSLAGSGSYEQYF.

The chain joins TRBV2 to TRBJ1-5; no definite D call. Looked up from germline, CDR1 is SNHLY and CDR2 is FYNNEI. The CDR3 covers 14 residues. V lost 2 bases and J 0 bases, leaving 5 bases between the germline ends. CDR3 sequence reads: CASSESNSNQPQHF. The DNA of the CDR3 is TGTGCCAGCAGTGAAAGCAATAGCAATCAGCCCCAGCATTTT.

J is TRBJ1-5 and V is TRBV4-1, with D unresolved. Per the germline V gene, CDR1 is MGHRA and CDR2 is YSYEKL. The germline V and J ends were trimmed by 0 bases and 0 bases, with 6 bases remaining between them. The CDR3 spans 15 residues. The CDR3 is CASSQDTNSNQPQHF. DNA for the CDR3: TGCGCCAGCAGCCAAGACACAAATAGCAATCAGCCCCAGCATTTT.